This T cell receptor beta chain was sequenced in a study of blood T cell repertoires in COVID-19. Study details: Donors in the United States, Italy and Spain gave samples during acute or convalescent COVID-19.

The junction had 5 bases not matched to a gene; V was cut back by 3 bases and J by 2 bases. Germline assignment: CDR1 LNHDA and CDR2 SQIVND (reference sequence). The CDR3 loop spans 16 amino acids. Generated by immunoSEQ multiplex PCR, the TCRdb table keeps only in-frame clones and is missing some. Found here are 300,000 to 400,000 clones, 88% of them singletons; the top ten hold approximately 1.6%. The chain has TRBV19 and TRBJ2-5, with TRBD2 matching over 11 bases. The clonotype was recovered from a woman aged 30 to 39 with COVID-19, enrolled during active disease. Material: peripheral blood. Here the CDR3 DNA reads TGTGCCAGTAGTATCGGTCTAGCGGGGGGTCAAGAGACCCAGTACTTC. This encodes CASSIGLAGGQETQYF.